Below are 22 T cell receptor beta chains sequenced from a single sample in a study of CD8+ T cells in alopecia areata. Sequencing used cDNA as its template, made by extracting RNA and reverse transcribing it. This table comes from immunoSEQ multiplex PCR, and its TCRdb copy is limited to in-frame clones, with some not included. This sample yields about 11,000 clones, of which over 60% are seen a single time; about 14% belongs to the top ten. Researchers took lesional scalp punch biopsies and peripheral blood from people who were alopecia areata patients. Sequencing used skin. Receptor source: a human donor with alopecia areata.

The chain uses TRBV19 and TRBJ2-5; D uncertain. CDR1 and CDR2 (germline): LNHDA, SQIVND (reference sequence). The CDR3 loop spans 13 amino acids. V dropped 4 bases and J dropped 5 bases, with 11 bases sitting between them. The CDR3 spells CASSRRLGETQYF. The CDR3 nucleotides are TGTGCCAGTAGTAGACGGCTGGGGGAGACCCAGTACTTC. Using reference TRBV19 and TRBJ2-5 for the parts outside the CDR3, the full variable domain is DGGITQSPKYLFRKEGQNVTLSCEQNLNHDAMYWYRQDPGQGLRLIYYSQIVNDFQKGDIAEGYSVSREKKESFPLTVTSAQKNPTAFYLCASSRRLGETQYFGPGTRLLVL.

The genes are TRBV13 and TRBJ2-1; TRBD1 is a possible D gene (6 bases). The CDR3 has 14 residues. V gave up 3 bases and J gave up 4 bases, with 10 bases separating them. Looked up from germline, CDR1 is PRHDT and CDR2 is FYEKMQ (reference sequence). The CDR3 DNA reads as TGTGCCAGCAGCTTCCGGACAGCTTACAATGAGCAGTTCTTC. Its translation is CASSFRTAYNEQFF.

The genes are TRBV5-6 and TRBJ2-3; a possible D gene is TRBD2 (9 bases). Trimming left V 3 bases short and J 0 bases short, with 20 bases between. Germline CDR1 is SGHDT and CDR2 is YYEEEE. This CDR3 contains 18 residues. The CDR3 loop is CASSWDRRGGRSTDTQYF. As DNA, the CDR3 is TGTGCCAGCAGCTGGGACAGGCGGGGGGGCCGAAGCACAGATACGCAGTATTTT.

This clone was detected a few times. The chain carries TRBV23-1 and TRBJ1-6; D call uncertain. TRBV23-1 has ORF status, its function being uncertain. This CDR3 contains 12 residues. V lost 0 bases, J lost 10 bases, and 4 bases lay in between. The CDR3 loop is CASSQSGSPLHF. CDR3 coding DNA: TGCGCCAGCAGTCAATCGGGGTCACCCCTCCACTTT.

The chain employs TRBV6-5 and TRBJ1-2; the D is unclear. V was cut by 4 bases and J by 8 bases, with 11 bases left in between. Germline values: CDR1 MNHEY, CDR2 SVGAGI. There are 12 residues in the CDR3. CDR3 DNA: TGTGCCAGCAGTTTCGGAGGTTACGGCTACACCTTC. This encodes CASSFGGYGYTF.

The chain is built from TRBV5-6 and TRBJ2-1, with D possibly being TRBD1 (6 bases). V was pared by 3 bases and J by 3 bases, with 10 bases between. Germline V gene lookup returns CDR1 SGHDT and CDR2 YYEEEE. The CDR3 length is 14 residues. The CDR3 sequence: CASSWTAYYNEQFF. CDR3 bases: TGTGCCAGCAGCTGGACAGCATACTACAATGAGCAGTTCTTC.

The chain uses TRBV5-1 and TRBJ2-2; unclear D gene. This CDR3 comprises 13 residues. CDR1 and CDR2 from the germline V gene are SGHRS and YFSETQ. V lost 2 bases and J lost 7, with 9 bases in between. CDR3 nucleotides: TGCGCCAGCAGCTTAATGCTCATCGGGGAGCTGTTTTTT. This codes for CASSLMLIGELFF.

As concerns this clone: The CDR3 does not end in the conserved phenylalanine or tryptophan, so this is likely a read error. The CDR3 protein is CSASRVSPLHL. The CDR3 nucleotides are TGCAGTGCATCTAGGGTTTCACCCCTCCACCTT. The J gene is TRBJ1-6, the V gene TRBV20-1; D not certain. Germline-derived CDR1 and CDR2 are DFQATT and SNEGSKA (reference sequence). This CDR3 has 11 amino acids. Between the trimmed V and J ends, which lost 6 bases and 9 bases, there was a span of 9 bases.

This chain uses TRBV6-5 with TRBJ1-1; D is uncertain. CDR3 size: 13 residues. The V end was cut by 6 bases, the J end by 4 bases, with 12 bases between. CDR1 and CDR2 from the germline V gene are MNHEY and SVGAGI. In DNA form, the CDR3 reads TGTGCCAGCAGGAATCCTGAAGTCACTGAAGCTTTCTTT. Translation gives CASRNPEVTEAFF.

In its sample, this clone was seen a few times. The V gene is TRBV7-8, the J gene TRBJ2-1; D is uncertain. Looked up from germline, CDR1 is SGHVS and CDR2 is FQNEAQ. Trimming left V 6 bases short and J 5 bases short, with 14 bases between. The CDR3 is 14 residues long. DNA for the CDR3: TGTGCCAGCAGTTCGGTAAATCGAAACAATGAGCAGTTCTTC. This codes for CASSSVNRNNEQFF.

The gene calls are TRBV5-1 and TRBJ2-7; tentative D call: TRBD2 (7 bases). CDR1 and CDR2 from the germline V gene are SGHRS and YFSETQ. Between the trimmed V and J ends, which lost 0 bases and 0 bases, there was a span of 13 bases. The CDR3 has 16 amino acids. The CDR3 spells CASSLEARGASYEQYF. For the CDR3, the DNA is TGCGCCAGCAGCTTGGAGGCTCGGGGGGCCTCCTACGAGCAGTACTTC.

This rearrangement joins TRBV2 to TRBJ2-3; 8 positions match TRBD2. The CDR3 length is 19 residues. CDR1 and CDR2 from the germline V gene are SNHLY and FYNNEI. V shed 8 bases, J shed 0 bases, and the junction held 19 bases outside the gene matches. This CDR3 reads CASGKWEVAGLPSTDTQYF. CDR3 sequence (DNA): TGTGCCAGCGGTAAATGGGAAGTAGCGGGACTCCCTAGCACAGATACGCAGTATTTT.

In this sample, this clone turned up a few times. The chain joins TRBV7-9 to TRBJ2-7; 12 nucleotides match TRBD2. Germline V gene data show CDR1 as SEHNR and CDR2 as FQNEAQ (reference sequence). The CDR3 length is 15 residues. With 3 bases clipped from V and 3 bases from J, the junction kept 3 bases outside the gene matches. CDR3 in DNA: TGTGCCAGCAGCTTCCTGACTAGCGGGAGCTACGAGCAGTACTTC. It codes for CASSFLTSGSYEQYF.

The rearrangement uses TRBV5-6 and TRBJ1-5; D is ambiguous. CDR1 SGHDT and CDR2 YYEEEE come from the germline V gene. The CDR3 loop spans 12 amino acids. The ends were cut back, 2 bases at V and 5 bases at J, with 5 bases in the middle. This CDR3 is CASSFMHQPQHF. The CDR3 coding sequence is TGTGCCAGCAGCTTCATGCATCAGCCCCAGCATTTT.

The rearrangement uses TRBV11-2 and TRBJ2-6, with 7 bases that match TRBD1. Per the germline V gene, CDR1 is SGHAT and CDR2 is FQNNGV. The CDR3 has 16 residues. V was clipped by 3 bases and J by 1 base; unmatched bases: 3. In nucleotides, the CDR3 is TGTGCCAGCAGCTTTTTACAGGGGTCTGGGGCCAACGTCCTGACTTTC. This gives the protein CASSFLQGSGANVLTF.

This chain uses TRBV7-3 with TRBJ1-2, with 8 positions matching TRBD1. V lost 2 bases to trimming and J lost 8 bases; unmatched junction nucleotides: 4. Germline CDR1 is SGHTA and CDR2 is FQGTGA. The CDR3 totals 13 residues. CDR3 residues: CASSLGQGEGYTF. The CDR3, as DNA: TGTGCCAGCAGCTTAGGACAGGGAGAAGGCTACACCTTC.

J is TRBJ1-5 and V is TRBV6-1, with D perhaps TRBD1 (5 bases). Deletions cut 3 bases from V and 6 bases from J, with 21 bases between. The CDR3 extends over 17 amino acids. Germline values: CDR1 MNHNS, CDR2 SASEGT. The CDR3 is CASSDRVTWGTGQPQHF. Written as DNA, the CDR3 is TGTGCCAGCAGTGATCGAGTCACTTGGGGCACCGGTCAGCCCCAGCATTTT.

V gene TRBV4-2 combines with J gene TRBJ1-2; 7 bases fit TRBD1. This CDR3 comprises 14 residues. Germline loops: CDR1 LGHNA, CDR2 YNFKEQ. The trim removed 5 bases at V and 0 bases at J, leaving 3 bases unmatched. CDR3 bases: TGTGCCAGCAGCACAGGGGCTACTAACTATGGCTACACCTTC. It yields the protein CASSTGATNYGYTF.

This sequence joins TRBV6-6 and TRBJ1-5, with no clear D. Germline V gene lookup returns CDR1 MNHNY and CDR2 SVGAGI (reference sequence). Trimming removed 2 bases from V and 4 bases from J, with 9 bases in between. The CDR3 is made up of 14 amino acids. The CDR3 here is CASSYPGFNQPQHF. The DNA of the CDR3 is TGTGCCAGCAGTTACCCGGGATTTAATCAGCCCCAGCATTTT.

The CDR3 sequence is CASSQDGGQKQYF. The CDR3 DNA reads as TGTGCCAGCAGCCAAGATGGGGGACAGAAGCAGTATTTT. The chain links TRBV4-2 to TRBJ2-3; TRBD1 aligns across 7 bases. V was pared by 0 bases and J by 11 bases, with 5 bases of the junction left unmatched. Looked up from germline, CDR1 is LGHNA and CDR2 is YNFKEQ. CDR3 length: 13 amino acids.

This rearrangement joins TRBV29-1 to TRBJ1-2, with a tentative D call TRBD1 (5 bases). CDR1 and CDR2 (germline): SQVTM, ANQGSEA. The CDR3 consists of 10 residues. The V gene lost 7 bases and the J gene lost 6 bases, with 9 bases spanning the gap. Written as DNA, the CDR3 is TGCAGCGCCACCAGGGATGGCTACACCTTC. Residues: CSATRDGYTF.

As to this clone: This CDR3 is also generated by other DNA sequences in the sample. This chain links TRBV10-3 with TRBJ2-7; 8 nucleotides align to TRBD1. CDR3 size: 12 residues. CDR1 ENHRY and CDR2 SYGVKD come from the germline V gene. V shed 4 bases and J 4 bases; nucleotides not matched to a gene: 0. The CDR3 loop reads CAISGQGYEQYF. The CDR3 bases are TGTGCCATCAGTGGACAGGGGTACGAGCAGTACTTC.